The 26 T cell receptor beta chains below come from one sample, sequenced in a study of OX40 agonist ivuxolimab in advanced cancers. Clones were read by immunoSEQ multiplex PCR, and TCRdb kept only the in-frame ones, dropping some. The sample lists roughly 53,000 clones, roughly 80% occurring once. This sample comprised CD4+ or CD8+ T cells sorted from blood, obtained in a trial of the OX40 agonist ivuxolimab. All receptors derive from an adult with an advanced solid tumor such as melanoma, head and neck, liver or kidney cancer.

The chain has TRBV27 and TRBJ1-2, with D unclear. This CDR3 is 14 amino acids long. The germline gives CDR1 MNHEY, CDR2 SMNVEV (reference sequence). Trimming left V 2 bases short and J 4 bases short, with 11 bases between. DNA for the CDR3: TGTGCCAGCAGTTTAAGCTACAACGGCTATGGCTACACCTTC. Protein: CASSLSYNGYGYTF.

The J gene is TRBJ1-2, the V gene TRBV7-2, with TRBD1 identical over 8 bases. This CDR3 contains 15 residues. Germline CDR1 reads SGHTA; CDR2 reads FQGNSA. Germline trimming cut 0 bases from V and 4 bases from J; bases unmatched to any gene: 4. DNA for the CDR3: TGTGCCAGCAGCTTAGCGACAGGGGCGGTCTATGGCTACACCTTC. It codes for CASSLATGAVYGYTF.

The chain links TRBV7-2 to TRBJ2-7; D is uncertain. The CDR3 is 12 amino acids. V was shortened by 5 bases and J by 5 bases, with 10 bases between the two germline ends. Germline V gene sequence: CDR1 SGHTA, CDR2 FQGNSA. The CDR3 DNA follows: TGTGCCAGCAGCCCGCGACGGGACGAGCAGTACTTC. This codes for CASSPRRDEQYF.

The chain carries TRBV29-1 and TRBJ1-1; 9 bases line up with TRBD1. The CDR3 length is 13 residues. From germline, CDR1 is SQVTM and CDR2 ANQGSEA. Unmatched junction bases numbered 6, after V lost 4 bases and J lost 6 bases. This CDR3 is CSVGRDRVSEAFF. The DNA for the CDR3 is TGCAGCGTTGGTCGGGACAGGGTGTCTGAAGCTTTCTTT.

This chain links TRBV5-6 with TRBJ1-2; unclear D gene. CDR1 is SGHDT, CDR2 YYEEEE, per germline. The CDR3 runs to 14 residues. V shed 4 bases and J shed 4 bases, with 14 bases lying between them. CDR3 nucleotides: TGTGCCAGCAGCCAGACCAGGAGGGCCTATGGCTACACCTTC. Protein: CASSQTRRAYGYTF.

V and J are TRBV6-4 and TRBJ2-1; D remains unclear. The CDR3 sequence is 14 residues long. Germline CDR1 reads MRHNA; CDR2 reads SNTAGT. Trimming took 3 bases from V and 8 from J, leaving 14 bases between them. In DNA, the CDR3 is TGTGCCAGCAGTGAGGGTTCTCTAATCGATGAGCAGTTCTTC. Its translation is CASSEGSLIDEQFF.

This clone has only one observation. J is TRBJ2-7 and V is TRBV11-3; possibly TRBD2 for D (6 bases). The CDR3 runs to 12 residues. In germline, CDR1 is SGHNT, CDR2 YENEEA. Trimming took 5 bases from V and 6 from J, leaving 11 bases between them. CDR3 amino acids: CASSQRASEQYF. In DNA form, the CDR3 reads TGTGCCAGCAGCCAGCGGGCCAGCGAGCAGTACTTC.

This chain uses TRBV5-4 with TRBJ2-1; TRBD2 might be the D (6 bases). V was shortened by 2 bases and J by 7 bases, with 19 bases between the two germline ends. This CDR3 region has 16 residues. CDR1 and CDR2 from the germline V gene are SGHNT and YYREEE (reference sequence). The CDR3 spells CASSLLGQRVGNEQFF. Here the CDR3 DNA reads TGTGCCAGCAGCTTACTGGGCCAGCGGGTAGGGAATGAGCAGTTCTTC.

Comment on this clone: The junction and the germline gene differ at one end; a read error may be behind it. In the same sample, other DNA sequences code for this CDR3. The genes are TRBV10-1 and TRBJ2-1, with TRBD2 matching over 7 bases. This CDR3 comprises 14 residues. Germline V lookup: CDR1 WNHNN, CDR2 SYGVQD (reference sequence). The CDR3 nucleotides are TGTGCCAGCAGTCCCCTGGGGAGGGGAAATGAGCAGTTCTTC. Translation: CASSPLGRGNEQFF.

This clone was detected once. V is TRBV21-1 and J is TRBJ2-6; the table's D call of TRBD1 was not tested on the DNA. TRBV21-1 is a known pseudogene. The CDR3 length is 16 residues. DNA for the CDR3: TGTGCCAGCAGCAGACAGGTCAGCTCTGGGGCCAACGTCCTGACTTTC. Its translation: CASSRQVSSGANVLTF.

The table lists this clone with a few counts. V is TRBV7-2 and J is TRBJ2-1, with D tentatively TRBD1 or TRBD2 (5 bases each). Per germline, CDR1 SGHTA and CDR2 FQGNSA. The V gene lost 4 bases and the J gene lost 4 bases, with 17 bases spanning the gap. The CDR3 extends over 16 amino acids. CDR3 sequence reads: CASSSTGTDKYNEQFF. In nucleotides, the CDR3 is TGTGCCAGCAGCTCCACCGGGACGGACAAATACAATGAGCAGTTCTTC. The whole variable domain, filled in from reference TRBV7-2 and TRBJ2-1, reads GAGVSQSPSNKVTEKGKDVELRCDPISGHTALYWYRQSLGQGLEFLIYFQGNSAPDKSGLPSDRFSAERTGGSVSTLTIQRTQQEDSAVYLCASSSTGTDKYNEQFFGPGTRLTVL.

This clone is classed as large. The chain links TRBV5-4 to TRBJ2-5; 11 positions agree with TRBD2. The germline gives CDR1 SGHNT, CDR2 YYREEE (reference sequence). V was clipped by 0 bases and J by 0 bases; unmatched bases: 1. The CDR3 contains 16 residues. CDR3 residues: CASSLEGLADQETQYF. The DNA for the CDR3 is TGTGCCAGCAGCTTGGAGGGACTAGCGGACCAAGAGACCCAGTACTTC.

V is TRBV7-2 and J is TRBJ2-2; 7 bases align to TRBD2. V lost 3 bases, J lost 6 bases, and 4 bases stayed unmatched. The V gene's germline CDR1 is SGHTA and CDR2 FQGNSA. The CDR3 is 14 amino acids. In DNA form, the CDR3 reads TGTGCCAGCAGCTTCGGCGGGAGCCCCGGGGAGCTGTTTTTT. Its translation: CASSFGGSPGELFF.

The rearrangement joins TRBV6-6 to TRBJ2-1; D perhaps matches TRBD2 (5 bases). Germline V gives CDR1 MNHNY, CDR2 SVGAGI (reference sequence). V dropped 10 bases and J dropped 9 bases, with 19 bases sitting between them. This CDR3 contains 13 residues. The CDR3 is CATVPGNGGEQFF. The CDR3, as DNA: TGTGCCACGGTCCCGGGGAATGGTGGTGAGCAGTTCTTC.

The chain couples TRBV9 to TRBJ2-2; 9 nucleotides line up with TRBD1. CDR1 SGDLS and CDR2 YYNGEE come from the germline V gene. V lost 3 bases to trimming and J lost 7 bases; unmatched junction nucleotides: 4. The CDR3 totals 14 residues. CDR3 residues: CASSATGGSGELFF. The DNA for the CDR3 is TGTGCCAGCAGCGCAACAGGGGGCAGCGGGGAGCTGTTTTTT.

The CDR3 is CASNRQGDEQFF. CDR3 in DNA: TGTGCCAGTAACAGACAGGGCGATGAGCAGTTCTTC. The V call is TRBV19, the J call TRBJ2-1; 7 nucleotides agree with TRBD1. With 7 bases clipped from V and 8 bases from J, the junction kept 5 bases outside the gene matches. CDR1 and CDR2 from the germline V gene are LNHDA and SQIVND (reference sequence). This CDR3 region has 12 residues.

The chain carries TRBV19 and TRBJ2-3; 13 bases map to TRBD2. There are 14 residues in the CDR3. V gave up 3 bases and J gave up 12 bases; unmatched junction bases: 6. Germline assignment: CDR1 LNHDA and CDR2 SQIVND (reference sequence). DNA of the CDR3: TGTGCCAGTAGTATGGGGACTAGCGGGGCACCCCAGTATTTT. It codes for CASSMGTSGAPQYF.

The V and J genes are TRBV27 and TRBJ1-1; D gene ambiguous. There are 12 residues in the CDR3. Germline loops: CDR1 MNHEY, CDR2 SMNVEV (reference sequence). The V end was cut by 4 bases, the J end by 5 bases, with 8 bases between. The CDR3 DNA reads as TGTGCCAGCAGTTCCCCCGGGACTGAAGCTTTCTTT. This codes for CASSSPGTEAFF.

This chain links TRBV7-8 with TRBJ2-1, with 9 positions matching TRBD1. V lost 6 bases, J lost 3 bases, and 9 bases stayed unmatched. Germline assignment: CDR1 SGHVS and CDR2 FQNEAQ. This CDR3 has 16 residues. The CDR3: CASRITGQGYYNEQFF. CDR3 sequence (DNA): TGTGCCAGCAGGATAACGGGACAGGGTTACTACAATGAGCAGTTCTTC.

The J gene is TRBJ1-6, the V gene TRBV7-9, with TRBD1 identical over 7 bases. J was trimmed by 6 bases and V by 4 bases; bases with no gene match: 0. Germline-derived CDR1 and CDR2 are SEHNR and FQNEAQ (reference sequence). The length of the CDR3 is 13 residues. Here the CDR3 reads CASSWDSNSPLHF. The CDR3 DNA follows: TGTGCCAGCAGCTGGGACAGTAATTCACCCCTCCACTTT.

CDR3 amino acids: CASSLRSGRTYNEQFF. CDR3 coding DNA: TGTGCCAGCAGCTTACGGAGCGGGCGGACATACAATGAGCAGTTCTTC. The rearrangement uses TRBV11-3 and TRBJ2-1; TRBD2 is a possible D gene (6 bases). The V gene lost 2 bases and the J gene lost 4 bases, with 15 bases spanning the gap. The CDR3 runs 16 residues. The germline V gene encodes CDR1 SGHNT and CDR2 YENEEA.

V and J are TRBV19 and TRBJ2-1; D may be TRBD2 (5 bases). Germline V CDR1 and CDR2: LNHDA, SQIVND (reference sequence). The CDR3 sequence is 13 residues long. The V and J ends lost 1 base and 9 bases respectively, with 10 bases between them. CDR3 in DNA: TGTGCCAGTAGTATAGCTAGCATCCGTGAGCAGTTCTTC. This translates into CASSIASIREQFF.

J is TRBJ2-3 and V is TRBV27; no clear D. The CDR3 is 14 amino acids. V lost 2 bases to trimming and J lost 0 bases, with 6 bases between them. CDR1 is MNHEY, CDR2 SMNVEV, per germline (reference sequence). The CDR3 bases are TGTGCCAGCAGTTTACAGGAGAGCACAGATACGCAGTATTTT. It specifies CASSLQESTDTQYF.

This rearrangement joins TRBV27 to TRBJ1-4; 8 bases fit TRBD1. The CDR3 has 16 residues. Trimming removed 0 bases from V and 7 bases from J; junction bases left unmatched: 7. Per germline, CDR1 MNHEY and CDR2 SMNVEV (reference sequence). CDR3 residues: CASSLSQGGSGEKLFF. CDR3 sequence (DNA): TGTGCCAGCAGTTTATCACAGGGGGGCTCGGGTGAAAAACTGTTTTTT. The variable domain in full, with the rest retrieved from reference TRBV27 and TRBJ1-4, is EAQVTQNPRYLITVTGKKLTVTCSQNMNHEYMSWYRQDPGLGLRQIYYSMNVEVTDKGDVPEGYKVSRKEKRNFPLILESPSPNQTSLYFCASSLSQGGSGEKLFFGSGTQLSVL.

V is TRBV12-5 and J is TRBJ1-1, with D tentatively TRBD1 (6 bases). V lost 6 bases and J lost 4, with 15 bases in between. This CDR3 has 14 residues. CDR1 is LGHNT, CDR2 FRNRAP, per germline. CDR3: CASGGRTVGTEAFF. In DNA form, the CDR3 reads TGTGCTAGTGGGGGCAGGACAGTAGGCACTGAAGCTTTCTTT.

This chain links TRBV29-1 with TRBJ1-1, with 9 nucleotides matching TRBD1. Germline V gene data show CDR1 as SQVTM and CDR2 as ANQGSEA. J gave up 2 bases and V 5 bases, and 3 bases lay outside the gene matches. The CDR3 is 13 residues long. This CDR3 reads CSVTGQGNTEAFF. The CDR3 DNA reads as TGCAGCGTTACGGGACAGGGTAACACTGAAGCTTTCTTT.